This paragraph reports one T cell receptor beta chain. The germline CDR1 and CDR2 sequences are LNHDA and SQIVND (reference sequence). The CDR3 spans 16 residues. The V segment lost 5 bases and the J segment 4 bases; nucleotides outside the gene matches: 11. Time point denoted: newly diagnosed GD, antithyroid drugs for less than 3 months. PBMCs provided the RNA from which the TCR library was made. In building TCR beta libraries, iRepertoire HTBI primers were used together with Arm-PCR of CDR3 regions. A single record per CDR3 protein comes from TCRdb applying MiXCR to the multiplex PCR reads. The repertoire holds 440,000 or so distinct CDR3 sequences, with roughly 15% as singletons. The data were obtained in a study of regulatory T cells in long-lasting Graves disease. The sample also formed part of further work on T cells in Graves' hyperthyroidism and ophthalmopathy.

This sample comprised peripheral blood mononuclear cells (PBMCs), obtained at new diagnosis, from a patient treated with antithyroid drugs. The chain uses TRBV19 and TRBJ2-3; 8 nucleotides line up with TRBD2. This clonotype was sampled from a woman aged 25 to 45 with Graves disease. The CDR3 DNA reads TGTGCCAGTAGTGGCCTCGGAGCGGGAGTCTCAGATACGCAGTATTTT. Protein product: CASSGLGAGVSDTQYF.